This T cell receptor beta chain was profiled in a study of blood T cell repertoires in COVID-19. CDR3 length: 15 amino acids. Germline values: CDR1 SGHAT, CDR2 FQNNGV. V shed 1 base and J shed 0 bases, with 4 bases lying between them. The data were produced by immunoSEQ multiplex PCR, yet TCRdb's version contains in-frame clones alone and is incomplete. The sample carries a few hundred thousand clones, more than 75% recorded once. This clonotype was sampled from a man aged 25-45 years with acute COVID-19. The chain uses TRBV11-2 and TRBJ2-6; D is uncertain. The source material was PBMCs or T cells enriched from blood (not recorded which). CDR3 coding DNA: TGTGCCAGCAGCTTAGCCCACTCTGGGGCCAACGTCCTGACTTTC. Translating gives CASSLAHSGANVLTF. Filled out from reference TRBV11-2 and TRBJ2-6, the complete variable domain reads EAGVAQSPRYKIIEKRQSVAFWCNPISGHATLYWYQQILGQGPKLLIQFQNNGVVDDSQLPKDRFSAERLKGVDSTLKIQPAKLEDSAVYLCASSLAHSGANVLTFGAGSRLTVL.